Described below is a single T cell receptor beta chain sequence and its context. The antigen remains undetermined. This record comes from a study of cytomegalovirus exposure and HLA in healthy donors. Overall study findings and caveats: The study designated 150 or so TCR beta chains cytomegalovirus-associated. Under in vitro conditions, a few CMV-associated chains were confirmed as specific for CMV antigens.

Profiling relied on immunoSEQ multiplex PCR, and the TCRdb table lists in-frame clones only, not all of them. Of about 120,000 clones listed, around 89% are singletons. Separate from the approximately 670-subject first cohort, the roughly 120-subject validation cohort was the one that the donors belonged to. CDR1 is GTSNPN, CDR2 SVGIG, per germline (reference sequence). The ends were cut back, 3 bases at V and 5 bases at J, with 19 bases in the middle. The CDR3 runs to 15 residues. The material sequenced was PBMCs. The sequence was obtained from a woman aged 18 to 35 in good health and CMV-seropositive. The genes are TRBV30 and TRBJ2-5, with D maybe TRBD2 (5 bases). CDR3: CAWRANTPRGETQYF. CDR3 in DNA: TGTGCCTGGAGAGCTAATACTCCCCGGGGTGAGACCCAGTACTTC.